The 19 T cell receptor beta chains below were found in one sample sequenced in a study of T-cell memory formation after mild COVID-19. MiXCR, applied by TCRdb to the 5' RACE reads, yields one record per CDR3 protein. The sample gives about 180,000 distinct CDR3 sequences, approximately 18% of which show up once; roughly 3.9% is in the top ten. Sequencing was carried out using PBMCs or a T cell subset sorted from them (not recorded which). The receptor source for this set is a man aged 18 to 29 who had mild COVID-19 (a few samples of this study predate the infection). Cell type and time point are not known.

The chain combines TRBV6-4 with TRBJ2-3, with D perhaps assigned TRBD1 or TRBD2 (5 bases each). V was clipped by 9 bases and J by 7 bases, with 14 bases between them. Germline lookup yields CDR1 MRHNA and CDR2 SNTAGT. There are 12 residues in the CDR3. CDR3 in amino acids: CARTTWGNTQYF. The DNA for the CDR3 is TGTGCCAGGACTACCTGGGGGAATACGCAGTATTTT.

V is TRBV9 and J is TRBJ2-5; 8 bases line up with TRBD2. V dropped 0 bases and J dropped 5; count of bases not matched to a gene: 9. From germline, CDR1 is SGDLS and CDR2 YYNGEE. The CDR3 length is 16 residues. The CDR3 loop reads CASSVGPGGSRETQYF. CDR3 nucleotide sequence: TGTGCCAGCAGCGTAGGCCCGGGGGGGAGTCGGGAGACCCAGTACTTC.

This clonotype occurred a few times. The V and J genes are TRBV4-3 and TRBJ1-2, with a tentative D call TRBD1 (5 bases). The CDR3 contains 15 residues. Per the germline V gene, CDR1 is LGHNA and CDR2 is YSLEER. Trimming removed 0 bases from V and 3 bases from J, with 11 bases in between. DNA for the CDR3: TGCGCCAGCAGCCAAGACGCTCGGGGCTACTATGGCTACACCTTC. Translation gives CASSQDARGYYGYTF.

The CDR3 coding sequence is TGTGCCAGCAGCTTAACCCCCCGGGGCACTGAAGCTTTCTTT. Protein sequence: CASSLTPRGTEAFF. The rearrangement joins TRBV7-2 to TRBJ1-1; the D is unclear. V gave up 2 bases and J gave up 4 bases, with 11 bases separating them. CDR3 size: 14 residues. Germline CDR1 is SGHTA and CDR2 is FQGNSA.

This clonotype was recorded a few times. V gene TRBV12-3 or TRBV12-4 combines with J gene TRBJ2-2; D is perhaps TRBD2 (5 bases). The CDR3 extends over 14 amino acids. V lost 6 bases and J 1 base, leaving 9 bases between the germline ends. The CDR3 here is CASSWTQNTGELFF. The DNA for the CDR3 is TGTGCCAGCAGCTGGACTCAGAACACCGGGGAGCTGTTTTTT.

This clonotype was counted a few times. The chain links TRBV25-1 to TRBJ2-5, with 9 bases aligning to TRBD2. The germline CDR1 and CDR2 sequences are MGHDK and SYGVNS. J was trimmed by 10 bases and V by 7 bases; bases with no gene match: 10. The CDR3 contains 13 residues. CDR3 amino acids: CASTSPGTSFQYF. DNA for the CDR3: TGTGCCAGCACTAGTCCCGGGACTAGCTTCCAGTACTTC. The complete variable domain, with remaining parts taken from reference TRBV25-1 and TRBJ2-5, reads EADIYQTPRYLVIGTGKKITLECSQTMGHDKMYWYQQDPGMELHLIHYSYGVNSTEKGDLSSESTVSRIRTEHFPLTLESARPSHTSQYLCASTSPGTSFQYFGPGTRLLVL.

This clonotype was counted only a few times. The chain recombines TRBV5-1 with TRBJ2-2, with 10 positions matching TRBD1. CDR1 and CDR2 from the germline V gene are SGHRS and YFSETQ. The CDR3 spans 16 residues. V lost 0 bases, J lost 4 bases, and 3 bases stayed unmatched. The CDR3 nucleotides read TGCGCCAGCAGCTTGGGACAGGGGGCGAGCACCGGGGAGCTGTTTTTT. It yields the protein CASSLGQGASTGELFF. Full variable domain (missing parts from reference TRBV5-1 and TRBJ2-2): KAGVTQTPRYLIKTRGQQVTLSCSPISGHRSVSWYQQTPGQGLQFLFEYFSETQRNKGNFPGRFSGRQFSNSRSEMNVSTLELGDSALYLCASSLGQGASTGELFFGEGSRLTVL.

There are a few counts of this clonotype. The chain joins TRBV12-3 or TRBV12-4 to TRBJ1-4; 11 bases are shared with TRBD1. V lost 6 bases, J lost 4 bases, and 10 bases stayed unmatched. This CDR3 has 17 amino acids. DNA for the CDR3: TGTGCCAGCAGCCCCCGCGGACAGGGGGCGCGTAATGAAAAACTGTTTTTT. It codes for CASSPRGQGARNEKLFF.

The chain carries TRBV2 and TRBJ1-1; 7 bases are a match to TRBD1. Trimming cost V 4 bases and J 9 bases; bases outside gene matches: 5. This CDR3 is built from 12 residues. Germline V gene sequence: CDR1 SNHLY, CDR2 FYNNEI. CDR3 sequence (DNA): TGTGCCAGCAGTGGTCCAGGGGGGAAAGCTTTCTTT. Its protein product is CASSGPGGKAFF.

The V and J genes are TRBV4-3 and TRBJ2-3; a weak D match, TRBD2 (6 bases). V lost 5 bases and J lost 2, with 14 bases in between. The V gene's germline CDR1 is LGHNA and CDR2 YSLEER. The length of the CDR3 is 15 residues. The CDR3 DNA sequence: TGCGCCAGCAGCTCCGGTCGGGGGTACACAGATACGCAGTATTTT. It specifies CASSSGRGYTDTQYF.

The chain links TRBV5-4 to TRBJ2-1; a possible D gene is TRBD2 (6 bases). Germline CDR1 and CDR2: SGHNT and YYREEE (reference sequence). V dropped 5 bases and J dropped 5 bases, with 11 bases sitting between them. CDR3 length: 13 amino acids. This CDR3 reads CASRTERDNEQFF. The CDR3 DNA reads TGTGCCAGCAGGACCGAGCGGGACAATGAGCAGTTCTTC.

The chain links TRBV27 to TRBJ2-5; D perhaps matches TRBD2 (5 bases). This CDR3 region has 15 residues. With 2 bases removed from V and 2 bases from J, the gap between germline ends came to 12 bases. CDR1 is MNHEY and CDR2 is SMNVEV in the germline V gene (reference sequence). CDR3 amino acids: CASSLPSGVQETQYF. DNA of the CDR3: TGTGCCAGCAGTTTACCGAGCGGAGTTCAAGAGACCCAGTACTTC.

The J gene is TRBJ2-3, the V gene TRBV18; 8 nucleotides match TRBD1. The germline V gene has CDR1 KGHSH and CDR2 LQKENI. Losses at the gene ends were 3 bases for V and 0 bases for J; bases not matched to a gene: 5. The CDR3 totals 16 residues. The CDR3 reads CASSPPRGRSTDTQYF. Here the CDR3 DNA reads TGTGCCAGCTCACCGCCCAGGGGGCGTAGCACAGATACGCAGTATTTT.

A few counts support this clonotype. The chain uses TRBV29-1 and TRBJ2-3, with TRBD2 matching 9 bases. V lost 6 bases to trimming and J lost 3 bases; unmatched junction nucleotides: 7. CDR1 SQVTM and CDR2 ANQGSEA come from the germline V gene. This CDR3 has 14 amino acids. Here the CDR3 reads CSVPRLADTDTQYF. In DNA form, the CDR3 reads TGCAGCGTGCCCCGACTAGCGGATACAGATACGCAGTATTTT.

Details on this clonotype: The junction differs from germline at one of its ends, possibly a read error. CDR3 nucleotides: TGTGCCAGCAGCCGCCCTCTGGGTCGGGCCAATTTT. As protein: CASSRPLGRANF. This sequence joins TRBV3-1 and TRBJ2-3; D gene ambiguous. The CDR3 is 12 amino acids. Germline V CDR1 and CDR2: LGHDT, YNNKEL (reference sequence).

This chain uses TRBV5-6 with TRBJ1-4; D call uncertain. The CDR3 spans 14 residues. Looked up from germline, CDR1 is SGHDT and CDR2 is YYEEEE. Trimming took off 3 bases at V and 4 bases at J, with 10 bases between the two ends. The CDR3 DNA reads TGTGCCAGCAGCTCCAGTCAAGATAATGAAAAACTGTTTTTT. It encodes CASSSSQDNEKLFF.

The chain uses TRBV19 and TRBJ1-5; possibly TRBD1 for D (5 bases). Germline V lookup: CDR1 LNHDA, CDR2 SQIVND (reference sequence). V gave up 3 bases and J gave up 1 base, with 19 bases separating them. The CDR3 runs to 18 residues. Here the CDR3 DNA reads TGTGCCAGTAGTATCCTCTCCATCGGCGGGGGGAGCAATCAGCCCCAGCATTTT. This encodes CASSILSIGGGSNQPQHF. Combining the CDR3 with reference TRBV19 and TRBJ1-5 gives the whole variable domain DGGITQSPKYLFRKEGQNVTLSCEQNLNHDAMYWYRQDPGQGLRLIYYSQIVNDFQKGDIAEGYSVSREKKESFPLTVTSAQKNPTAFYLCASSILSIGGGSNQPQHFGDGTRLSIL.

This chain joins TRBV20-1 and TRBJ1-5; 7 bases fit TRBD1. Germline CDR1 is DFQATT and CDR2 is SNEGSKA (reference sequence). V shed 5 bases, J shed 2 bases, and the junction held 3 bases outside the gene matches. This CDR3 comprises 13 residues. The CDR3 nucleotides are TGCAGTGCTCGACAGGGAGGCAATCAGCCCCAGCATTTT. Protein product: CSARQGGNQPQHF.

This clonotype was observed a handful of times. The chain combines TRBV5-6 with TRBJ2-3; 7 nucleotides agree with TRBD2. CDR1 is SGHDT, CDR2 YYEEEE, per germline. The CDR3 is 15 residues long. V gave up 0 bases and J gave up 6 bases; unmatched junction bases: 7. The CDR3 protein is CASSLDALRGDTQYF. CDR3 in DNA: TGTGCCAGCAGCTTGGACGCCCTGCGGGGGGATACGCAGTATTTT.